These 13 T cell receptor beta chains came from one sample sequenced in a study of T cell clonotyping in hematopoietic cell transplantation. Using immunoSEQ multiplex PCR, the repertoire was profiled, and TCRdb retains in-frame clones only, with some absent. The sample includes fewer than 5,000 clones, 19% of them seen just once. The specimen was PBMCs, collected 180 days after allogeneic stem cell transplant. The receptors come from a male patient aged 18 to 29 who had an allogeneic stem cell transplant, so the T cells may come from the graft donor. Some clones in this sample may be carry-over from other donors' samples.

V usage is TRBV6-1 and J usage is TRBJ2-7; 8 bases are a match to TRBD1. Germline CDR1 reads MNHNS; CDR2 reads SASEGT. The CDR3 is made up of 17 amino acids. V lost 4 bases, J lost 0 bases, and 11 bases stayed unmatched. CDR3 bases: TGTGCCAGCAGTGCGGGACAGGCAACAATGAGCTCCTACGAGCAGTACTTC. As protein: CASSAGQATMSSYEQYF.

The table lists this clone with a few counts. The gene calls are TRBV30 and TRBJ1-5, with D hard to call. The CDR3 runs to 9 residues. Germline V gene lookup returns CDR1 GTSNPN and CDR2 SVGIG (reference sequence). The ends were cut back, 5 bases at V and 9 bases at J, with 5 bases in the middle. CDR3 loop: CAWSRPQHF. In DNA form, the CDR3 reads TGTGCCTGGTCTAGGCCCCAGCATTTT.

V is TRBV6-6 and J is TRBJ1-6; D call uncertain. The CDR3 has 16 amino acids. The V end lost 0 bases, the J end lost 3 bases, and 9 bases lay between the germline ends. The germline gives CDR1 MNHNY, CDR2 SVGAGI (reference sequence). The CDR3 sequence: CASSYSGGSYNSPLHF. In DNA form, the CDR3 reads TGTGCCAGCAGTTACTCGGGCGGGAGCTATAATTCACCCCTCCACTTT.

This CDR3 is CSAGQGDRREKLFF. The DNA of the CDR3 is TGCAGCGCCGGTCAGGGGGACAGGCGTGAAAAACTGTTTTTT. The chain uses TRBV29-1 and TRBJ1-4; the match to TRBD1 covers 8 bases. The germline V gene has CDR1 SQVTM and CDR2 ANQGSEA. The CDR3 covers 14 residues. The junction had 11 bases not matched to a gene; V was cut back by 7 bases and J by 7 bases.

This clone was observed a few times. V usage is TRBV29-1 and J usage is TRBJ2-7; 8 positions agree with TRBD1. The CDR3 consists of 13 residues. Unmatched junction bases numbered 7, after V lost 3 bases and J lost 6 bases. Germline V lookup: CDR1 SQVTM, CDR2 ANQGSEA. CDR3 DNA sequence: TGCAGCGTTGAGCAGGGGGCGAGAAGCGAGCAGTACTTC. Protein: CSVEQGARSEQYF.

V gene TRBV30 combines with J gene TRBJ2-7; D is perhaps TRBD2 (5 bases). CDR3 length equals 14 residues. The germline V and J ends were trimmed by 2 bases and 3 bases, with 14 bases remaining between them. Germline loops: CDR1 GTSNPN, CDR2 SVGIG (reference sequence). For the CDR3, the DNA is TGTGCCTGGAGTCCGATACGGACTGGCTACGAGCAGTACTTC. As protein: CAWSPIRTGYEQYF. The variable domain in full, completed from reference TRBV30 and TRBJ2-7, reads SQTIHQWPATLVQPVGSPLSLECTVEGTSNPNLYWYRQAAGRGLQLLFYSVGIGQISSEVPQNLSASRPQDRQFILSSKKLLLSDSGFYLCAWSPIRTGYEQYFGPGTRLTVT.

This chain joins TRBV28 and TRBJ2-7; a weak D match, TRBD2 (5 bases). V was shortened by 6 bases and J by 7 bases, with 16 bases between the two germline ends. CDR1 and CDR2 (germline): MDHEN, SYDVKM. CDR3 size: 13 residues. CDR3 DNA sequence: TGTGCCAGCAGCCCCCGACGGGGTCGTGAGCAGTACTTC. Amino acids: CASSPRRGREQYF.

A remark on this clone: Compared with germline, one end of the junction differs, possibly owing to a read error. The chain uses TRBV30 and TRBJ1-2; D remains unclear. The germline V gene has CDR1 GTSNPN and CDR2 SVGIG (reference sequence). The CDR3 sequence is 14 residues long. The CDR3 DNA is TGTGCCTGGCGATACGGAGCCCCTGAGAATGACTACGCCTTC. It codes for CAWRYGAPENDYAF.

There are a few counts of this clone. The chain has TRBV30 and TRBJ2-7; 7 bases map to TRBD2. The CDR3 has 14 amino acids. Losses at the gene ends were 2 bases for V and 1 base for J; bases not matched to a gene: 5. Germline loops: CDR1 GTSNPN, CDR2 SVGIG (reference sequence). For the CDR3, the DNA is TGTGCCTGGAGTCAGGGAGGGAGGTCCTACGAGCAGTACTTC. It translates to CAWSQGGRSYEQYF.

The genes are TRBV30 and TRBJ2-7; TRBD1 aligns across 7 bases. The germline V gene encodes CDR1 GTSNPN and CDR2 SVGIG (reference sequence). V lost 8 bases and J lost 5; bases outside the gene matches: 12. The CDR3 is made up of 13 amino acids. The CDR3 reads CAVWTGGYDEQYF. Here the CDR3 DNA reads TGTGCCGTCTGGACAGGCGGGTACGACGAGCAGTACTTC.

This clone was observed a few times. The rearrangement joins TRBV30 to TRBJ1-4; D not resolved. This CDR3 region has 13 residues. V was clipped by 0 bases and J by 6 bases, with 8 bases between them. From germline, CDR1 is GTSNPN and CDR2 SVGIG (reference sequence). The CDR3 spells CAWSVMSDEKLFF. The CDR3, as DNA: TGTGCCTGGAGTGTAATGTCTGATGAAAAACTGTTTTTT.

A note on this clone: The junction departs from germline at one end; a sequencing error may be responsible. V is TRBV5-1 and J is TRBJ2-3, with 10 bases identical to TRBD2. Per the germline V gene, CDR1 is SGHRS and CDR2 is YFSETQ. This CDR3 has 17 residues. The CDR3 region is CASSPYGLAEEEDAQYF. CDR3 DNA sequence: TGCGCCAGCAGCCCTTATGGACTAGCGGAAGAGGAAGATGCGCAGTATTTT.

This clone was detected only a few times. The chain has TRBV25-1 and TRBJ1-2; the D is unclear. The CDR3 loop spans 13 amino acids. V shed 4 bases and J shed 7 bases, with 13 bases lying between them. CDR1 MGHDK and CDR2 SYGVNS come from the germline V gene. The CDR3 DNA sequence: TGTGCCAGCAGTGTCCCCGGACGGGGTGGCTACACCTTC. This sequence encodes CASSVPGRGGYTF.